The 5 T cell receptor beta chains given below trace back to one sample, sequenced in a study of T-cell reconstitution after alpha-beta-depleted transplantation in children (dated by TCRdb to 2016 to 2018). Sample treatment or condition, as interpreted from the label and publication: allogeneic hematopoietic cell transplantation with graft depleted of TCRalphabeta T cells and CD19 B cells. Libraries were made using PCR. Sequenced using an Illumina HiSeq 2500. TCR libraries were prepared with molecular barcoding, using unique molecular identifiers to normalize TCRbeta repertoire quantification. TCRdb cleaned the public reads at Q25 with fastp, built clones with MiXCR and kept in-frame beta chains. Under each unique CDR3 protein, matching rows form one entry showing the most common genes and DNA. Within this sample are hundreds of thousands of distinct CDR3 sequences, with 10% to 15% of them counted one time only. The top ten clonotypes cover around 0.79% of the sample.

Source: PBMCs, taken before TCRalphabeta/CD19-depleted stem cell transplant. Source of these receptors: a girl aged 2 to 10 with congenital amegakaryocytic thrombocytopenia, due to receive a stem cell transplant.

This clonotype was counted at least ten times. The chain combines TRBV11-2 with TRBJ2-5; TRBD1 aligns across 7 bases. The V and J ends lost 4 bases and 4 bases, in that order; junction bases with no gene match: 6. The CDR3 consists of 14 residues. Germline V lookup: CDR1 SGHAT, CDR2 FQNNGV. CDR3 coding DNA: TGTGCCAGCAGCTATCCGGGACAGTCAGAGACCCAGTACTTC. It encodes CASSYPGQSETQYF.

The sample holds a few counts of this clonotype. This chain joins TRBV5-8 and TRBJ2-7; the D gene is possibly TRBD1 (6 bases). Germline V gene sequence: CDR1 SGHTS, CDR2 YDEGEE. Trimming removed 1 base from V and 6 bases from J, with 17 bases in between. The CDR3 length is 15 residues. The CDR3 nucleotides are TGTGCCAGCAGCTTGACAGGGTTTGAGGTTACCGAGCAGTACTTC. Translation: CASSLTGFEVTEQYF.

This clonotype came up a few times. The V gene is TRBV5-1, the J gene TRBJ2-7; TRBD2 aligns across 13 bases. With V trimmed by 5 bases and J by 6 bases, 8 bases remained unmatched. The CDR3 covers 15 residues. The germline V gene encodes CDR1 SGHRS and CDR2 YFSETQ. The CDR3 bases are TGCGCCAGCAGATCACTAGCGGGAGGGCCAGCCGAGCAGTACTTC. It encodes CASRSLAGGPAEQYF.

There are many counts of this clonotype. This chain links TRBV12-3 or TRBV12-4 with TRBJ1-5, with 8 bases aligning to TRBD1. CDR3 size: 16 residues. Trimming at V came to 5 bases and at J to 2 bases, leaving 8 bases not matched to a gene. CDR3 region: CASSPVQGAGNQPQHF. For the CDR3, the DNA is TGTGCCAGCAGTCCAGTTCAGGGGGCGGGCAATCAGCCCCAGCATTTT.

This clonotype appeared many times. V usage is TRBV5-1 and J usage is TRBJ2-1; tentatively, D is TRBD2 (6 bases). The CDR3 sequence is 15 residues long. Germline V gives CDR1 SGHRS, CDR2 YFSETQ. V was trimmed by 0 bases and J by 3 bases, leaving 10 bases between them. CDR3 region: CASSLGGRIYNEQFF. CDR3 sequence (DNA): TGCGCCAGCAGCTTGGGAGGGAGGATCTACAATGAGCAGTTCTTC.